This T cell receptor (beta chain) derives from a study of cytomegalovirus exposure and HLA in healthy donors. Study-level findings and limits: Only CMV serostatus was available as immune exposure information. Later analysis identified 16,000 or so TCR beta sequences associated with HLA alleles, using a false discovery rate threshold of 0.05. Diagnosis of cytomegalovirus status made by the classifier reportedly showed high specificity and sensitivity.

The CDR3 length is 15 residues. Germline V lookup: CDR1 LNHDA, CDR2 SQIVND (reference sequence). Trimming cost V 7 bases and J 6 bases; bases outside gene matches: 9. Concerning this clone: The antigen remains unidentified.

The PCR was carried out with 60 Vbeta primers and 13 Jbeta primers. Data came from immunoSEQ multiplex PCR; TCRdb stores just in-frame clones and leaves some out. The sample lists over 150,000 clones, around 75% occurring once. Every donor was a healthy person donating bone marrow. The source material was PBMCs. This sequence joins TRBV19 and TRBJ2-2; 9 bases are shared with TRBD1. The clonotype originates from a human donor in good health. The DNA of the CDR3 is TGTGCCAGTAAGGGAAACAGGGGGCCTGCCGGGGAGCTGTTTTTT. This codes for CASKGNRGPAGELFF.